This T cell receptor (beta chain) was sequenced in a study of T cells after yellow fever vaccination. Study findings and constraints: CD4 and CD8 compartments shared a small share of clonotypes. Highly abundant clonotypes carried over from the bulk population could end up in FACS-sorted repertoires as contaminants.

For this clonotype: Its antigen is currently unknown.

Germline CDR1 reads SGHKS; CDR2 reads YYEKEE (reference sequence). This CDR3 has 15 amino acids. V lost 4 bases and J lost 6; bases outside the gene matches: 8. TCR cDNA, made by 5'RACE template switching, carried an added universal primer site and UMIs. Each CDR3 protein is one row after TCRdb ran MiXCR on the 5' RACE reads. The sample lists 120,000 or so distinct CDR3 sequences, 5.5% to 8% seen once, with roughly 2.8% in the top ten. The sequence was collected from a man younger than 30 who received the YFV17D yellow fever vaccine. The chain couples TRBV5-5 to TRBJ1-5; 9 bases align to TRBD1. The sample in question was CD4+ T cells sorted from PBMCs, obtained about 41 days after the first yellow fever vaccination. CDR3 in amino acids: CASSRAGTGIQPQHF. CDR3 bases: TGTGCCAGCAGCCGAGCCGGGACAGGGATTCAGCCCCAGCATTTT.